The clone carrying this TCR beta chain has at least ten counts. The germline V gene has CDR1 SGHTA and CDR2 FQGTGA. Germline trimming cut 5 bases from V and 4 bases from J; bases unmatched to any gene: 2. The CDR3 covers 13 residues. TCRdb independently ran MiXCR on the RT-PCR reads; one entry per CDR3 protein. The sample has hundreds of thousands of distinct CDR3 sequences, approximately 15% seen once. This chain links TRBV7-3 with TRBJ1-3; 7 bases match TRBD1. The specimen was memory CD4+ T cells from blood. The TCR sequence derives from a female donor in good health, serving as a healthy control. In nucleotides, the CDR3 is TGTGCCAGCAGCCCGGGACAGGGAAACACCATATATTTT. Its protein is CASSPGQGNTIYF.